This T cell receptor beta chain was sequenced for a study of T cells in Graves' hyperthyroidism and ophthalmopathy. Out of over 7.5 ml of fresh peripheral blood came the PBMCs. This clonotype was detected once. The CDR3 is 16 residues long. V was clipped by 4 bases and J by 9 bases; unmatched bases: 7. The V gene's germline CDR1 is SGHRS and CDR2 YFSETQ. RNA transcripts were the template for amplifying TCR beta CDR3 regions. The HTBI primer set was used in a first-round RT-PCR of the TCR CDR3. TCRdb used MiXCR to reprocess the multiplex PCR reads, holding one entry per CDR3 protein. The sample holds fewer than 350,000 distinct CDR3 sequences; 18% are singletons and the top ten take around 54%.

This receptor was obtained from a woman between 50 and 59 years old with Graves' hyperthyroidism. V is TRBV5-1 and J is TRBJ2-1, with 16 bases lining up with TRBD2. Input material: blood. CDR3 region: CASSPGTSGRGSEQFF. DNA of the CDR3: TGCGCCAGCAGCCCGGGGACTAGCGGGAGGGGGAGTGAGCAGTTCTTC.